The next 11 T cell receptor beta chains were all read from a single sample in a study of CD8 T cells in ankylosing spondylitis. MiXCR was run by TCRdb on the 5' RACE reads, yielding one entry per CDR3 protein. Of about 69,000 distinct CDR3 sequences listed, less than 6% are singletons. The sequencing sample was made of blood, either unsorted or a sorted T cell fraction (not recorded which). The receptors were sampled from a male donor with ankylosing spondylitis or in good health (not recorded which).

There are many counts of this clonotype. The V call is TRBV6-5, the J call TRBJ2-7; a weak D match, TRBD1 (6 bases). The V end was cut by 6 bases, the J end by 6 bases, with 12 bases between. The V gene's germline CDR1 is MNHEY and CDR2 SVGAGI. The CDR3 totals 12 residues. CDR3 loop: CASRKGDGEQYF. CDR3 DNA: TGTGCCAGCAGAAAGGGGGACGGCGAGCAGTACTTC.

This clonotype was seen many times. The CDR3 sequence is CSARSPRAGYNEQFF. CDR3 DNA: TGCAGTGCTAGGTCCCCACGGGCAGGATACAATGAGCAGTTCTTC. The rearrangement links TRBV20-1 to TRBJ2-1; no reliable D call. V lost 3 bases to trimming and J lost 4 bases, with 16 bases between them. This CDR3 spans 15 amino acids. Germline V gene data show CDR1 as DFQATT and CDR2 as SNEGSKA (reference sequence).

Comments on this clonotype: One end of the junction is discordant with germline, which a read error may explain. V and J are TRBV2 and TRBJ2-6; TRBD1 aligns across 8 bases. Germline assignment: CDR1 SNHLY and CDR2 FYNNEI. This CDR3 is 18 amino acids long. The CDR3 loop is CTSSLEGQVITGANVLTF. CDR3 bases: TGTACCAGCAGTTTAGAGGGACAGGTAATCACTGGGGCCAACGTCCTGACTTTC.

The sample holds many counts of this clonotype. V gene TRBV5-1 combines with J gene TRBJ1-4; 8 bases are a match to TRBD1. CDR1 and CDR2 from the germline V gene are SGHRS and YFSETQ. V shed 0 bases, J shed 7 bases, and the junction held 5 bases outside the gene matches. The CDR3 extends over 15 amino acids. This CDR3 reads CASSLEQGASEKLFF. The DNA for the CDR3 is TGCGCCAGCAGCTTGGAGCAGGGGGCCTCTGAAAAACTGTTTTTT.

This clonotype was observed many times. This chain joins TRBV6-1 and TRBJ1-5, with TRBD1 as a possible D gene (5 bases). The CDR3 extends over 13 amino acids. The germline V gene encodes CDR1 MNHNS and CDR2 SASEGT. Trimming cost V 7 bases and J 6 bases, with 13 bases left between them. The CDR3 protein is CASTPGMSQPQHF. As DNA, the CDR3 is TGTGCCAGCACGCCAGGGATGAGTCAGCCCCAGCATTTT.

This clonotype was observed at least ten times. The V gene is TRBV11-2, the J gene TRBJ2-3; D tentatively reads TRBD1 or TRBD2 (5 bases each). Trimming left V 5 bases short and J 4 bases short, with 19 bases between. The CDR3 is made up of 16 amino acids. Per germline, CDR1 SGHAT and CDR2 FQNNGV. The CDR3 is CASSPRDATLADTQYF. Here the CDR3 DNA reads TGTGCCAGCAGCCCCCGGGACGCTACTTTGGCAGATACGCAGTATTTT.

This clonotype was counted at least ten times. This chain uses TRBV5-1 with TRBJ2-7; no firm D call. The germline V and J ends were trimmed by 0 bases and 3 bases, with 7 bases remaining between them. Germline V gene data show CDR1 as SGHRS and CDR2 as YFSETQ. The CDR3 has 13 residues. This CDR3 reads CASSLGGDYEQYF. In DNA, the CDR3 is TGCGCCAGCAGCTTGGGAGGAGACTACGAGCAGTACTTC.

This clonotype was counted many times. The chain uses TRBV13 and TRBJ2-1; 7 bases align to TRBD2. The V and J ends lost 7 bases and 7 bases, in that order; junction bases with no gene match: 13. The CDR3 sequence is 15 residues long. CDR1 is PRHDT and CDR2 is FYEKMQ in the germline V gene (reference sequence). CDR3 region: CASTSLGGTQNEQFF. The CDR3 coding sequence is TGTGCCAGCACCTCGTTGGGGGGGACTCAAAATGAGCAGTTCTTC.

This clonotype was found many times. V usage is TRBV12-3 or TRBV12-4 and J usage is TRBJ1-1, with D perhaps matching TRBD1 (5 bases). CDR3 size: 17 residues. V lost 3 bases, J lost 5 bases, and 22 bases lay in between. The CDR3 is CASSLGPAWGAGTEAFF. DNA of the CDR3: TGTGCCAGCAGTTTGGGCCCGGCGTGGGGCGCGGGGACTGAAGCTTTCTTT.

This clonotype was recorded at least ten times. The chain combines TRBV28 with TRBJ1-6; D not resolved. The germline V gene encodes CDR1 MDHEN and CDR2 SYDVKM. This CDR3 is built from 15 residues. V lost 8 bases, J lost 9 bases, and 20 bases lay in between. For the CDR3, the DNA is TGTGCCAGCGTCCCAGGAGGTTCTGACGTTTCACCCCTCCACTTT. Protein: CASVPGGSDVSPLHF.

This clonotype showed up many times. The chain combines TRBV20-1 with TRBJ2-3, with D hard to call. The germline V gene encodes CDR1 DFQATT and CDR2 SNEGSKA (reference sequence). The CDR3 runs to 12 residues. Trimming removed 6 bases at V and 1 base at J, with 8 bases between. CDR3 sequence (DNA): TGCAGTGCCAGACCCGGCACAGATACGCAGTATTTT. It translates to CSARPGTDTQYF.